The clone carrying this T cell receptor beta chain was counted a few times. Its antigen is unknown. CDR1 is DFQATT, CDR2 SNEGSKA, per germline (reference sequence). This CDR3 contains 11 residues. Using its own MiXCR run on the 5' RACE reads, TCRdb lists one record per CDR3 protein. The sample yields 400,000 to 650,000 distinct CDR3 sequences, 20% to 25% seen once. This sample is drawn from a study of identical twins. Regarding the study as a whole: The same donors were not followed; conclusions instead depended on cross-sectional statistical analysis.

The data were also submitted as part of a second study, on T cells expressing NK-cell markers. As reported in that work: Repertoires of TCR beta were obtained from T cells sorted as CD3+CD56+NKG2C+, CD3+CD56+NKG2C- and CD3+CD56-NKG2C+. Clarity on HCMV specificity was lacking for the expanded NKG2C+ T cell clones.

This receptor was taken from a woman aged 18-29 years in good health. The chain employs TRBV20-1 and TRBJ2-7; D uncertain. What was sequenced was CD4+ T cells sorted from blood. CDR3 residues: CAVGPSYEQYF. CDR3 in DNA: TGCGCTGTAGGGCCCTCCTACGAGCAGTACTTC.